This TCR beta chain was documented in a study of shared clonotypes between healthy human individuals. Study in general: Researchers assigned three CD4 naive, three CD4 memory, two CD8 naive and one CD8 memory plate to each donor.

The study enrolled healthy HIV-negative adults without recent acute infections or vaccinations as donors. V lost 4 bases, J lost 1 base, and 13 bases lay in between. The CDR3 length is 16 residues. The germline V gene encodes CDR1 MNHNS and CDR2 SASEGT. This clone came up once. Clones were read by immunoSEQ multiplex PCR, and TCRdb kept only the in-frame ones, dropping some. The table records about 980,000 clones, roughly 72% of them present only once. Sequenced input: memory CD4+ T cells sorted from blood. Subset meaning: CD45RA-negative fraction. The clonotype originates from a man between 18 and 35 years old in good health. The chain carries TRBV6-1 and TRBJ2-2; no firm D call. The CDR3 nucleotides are TGTGCCAGCAGTGTCTTCCGGAGACAGAACACCGGGGAGCTGTTTTTT. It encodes CASSVFRRQNTGELFF.